These 27 T cell receptor beta chains were all obtained from the same sample, sequenced in a study of blood T cell repertoires in COVID-19. Sequenced by immunoSEQ multiplex PCR; TCRdb stores in-frame clones only, minus some. This sample has a few hundred thousand clones, with 80% to 90% found just once. Sequenced material: PBMCs or T cells enriched from blood (not recorded which). These receptors all stem from a woman in her thirties or forties who had been exposed to COVID-19.

The rearrangement uses TRBV5-1 and TRBJ2-7, with 10 positions matching TRBD2. This CDR3 comprises 15 residues. Per the germline V gene, CDR1 is SGHRS and CDR2 is YFSETQ. CDR3 nucleotide sequence: TGTGCCAGCAGCCCCGGGAGCGGGAGGGCCTACGAGCAGTACGTC. It codes for CASSPGSGRAYEQYV.

This clone has only one observation. J is TRBJ2-3 and V is TRBV19; perhaps TRBD1 as D (6 bases). Looked up from germline, CDR1 is LNHDA and CDR2 is SQIVND (reference sequence). The length of the CDR3 is 15 residues. With 3 bases removed from V and 4 bases from J, the gap between germline ends came to 14 bases. CDR3: CASSILQGRADTQYF. CDR3 DNA: TGTGCCAGTAGTATCTTACAGGGTAGGGCAGATACGCAGTATTTT.

This clone was seen a handful of times. This chain uses TRBV28 with TRBJ1-5, with TRBD1 matching over 7 bases. CDR1 is MDHEN, CDR2 SYDVKM, per germline. The CDR3 runs 16 residues. The V gene end was trimmed by 5 bases and the J gene end by 2 bases; junction bases not matched to a gene: 9. CDR3 sequence (DNA): TGTGCCAGCAGTGAGGGTACAGGGGTGGGCAATCAGCCCCAGCATTTT. Translated, it gives CASSEGTGVGNQPQHF.

The V gene is TRBV6-1, the J gene TRBJ1-5; no clear D gene. Germline loops: CDR1 MNHNS, CDR2 SASEGT. Trimming removed 1 base at V and 4 bases at J, with 5 bases between. CDR3 length: 13 amino acids. CDR3 sequence (DNA): TGTGCCAGCAGTGAAGACGGGAATCAGCCCCAGCATTTT. As protein: CASSEDGNQPQHF.

V usage is TRBV27 and J usage is TRBJ1-4; 9 bases agree with TRBD1. Germline CDR1 reads MNHEY; CDR2 reads SMNVEV (reference sequence). The CDR3 loop spans 16 amino acids. The trim removed 5 bases at V and 3 bases at J, leaving 7 bases unmatched. DNA of the CDR3: TGTGCCAGCAGTACTTACAGGGGGCGAGCTAATGAAAAACTGTTTTTT. The encoded protein is CASSTYRGRANEKLFF.

The rearrangement uses TRBV25-1 and TRBJ2-7; 8 bases align to TRBD2. CDR3 length equals 16 residues. Germline V CDR1 and CDR2: MGHDK, SYGVNS. V lost 10 bases and J lost 4; bases outside the gene matches: 18. This CDR3 is CATNGGGSRLLYEQYF. The CDR3 coding sequence is TGTGCCACGAATGGCGGGGGGTCGAGATTACTTTACGAGCAGTACTTC.

This clone came up a few times. The V gene is TRBV28, the J gene TRBJ1-6; the match to TRBD1 covers 8 bases. This CDR3 is built from 15 residues. V dropped 3 bases and J dropped 5; count of bases not matched to a gene: 3. Germline CDR1 reads MDHEN; CDR2 reads SYDVKM. CDR3 loop: CASSFLDRDNSPLHF. CDR3 nucleotides: TGTGCCAGCAGTTTCCTGGACAGGGATAATTCACCCCTCCACTTT.

The CDR3 DNA is TGTGCCAGCCTGGGGTGGAGGGACGGTGAAGCTTTCTTT. Its protein is CASLGWRDGEAFF. The V gene is TRBV7-8, the J gene TRBJ1-1; tentative D call: TRBD1 (5 bases). The V gene lost 8 bases and the J gene lost 7 bases, with 17 bases spanning the gap. This CDR3 is 13 amino acids long. CDR1 is SGHVS, CDR2 FQNEAQ, per germline.

This sequence joins TRBV2 and TRBJ2-2, with unresolved D. The CDR3 is 13 residues long. V lost 3 bases to trimming and J lost 3 bases, with 5 bases between them. CDR1 is SNHLY, CDR2 FYNNEI, per germline. This CDR3 reads CASSDTDTGELFF. CDR3 coding DNA: TGTGCCAGCAGTGACACAGACACCGGGGAGCTGTTTTTT.

The V gene is TRBV5-6, the J gene TRBJ1-2; TRBD1 matches 9 bases. V shed 2 bases and J 5 bases; nucleotides not matched to a gene: 13. The CDR3 is 17 amino acids. The germline gives CDR1 SGHDT, CDR2 YYEEEE. In DNA form, the CDR3 reads TGTGCCAGCAGCTTAGGGACAGGGAATTTAGCGCGGTATGGCTACACCTTC. Amino acids: CASSLGTGNLARYGYTF.

The V and J genes are TRBV28 and TRBJ2-4; 9 bases fit TRBD1. The V and J ends lost 6 bases and 8 bases, in that order; junction bases with no gene match: 11. CDR3 length: 15 residues. Germline lookup yields CDR1 MDHEN and CDR2 SYDVKM. CDR3 protein: CASSLPLQGADIQYF. The CDR3, as DNA: TGTGCCAGCAGCCTCCCCCTACAGGGGGCAGACATTCAGTACTTC.

This clone has just one count. V usage is TRBV24-1 and J usage is TRBJ2-1, with D possibly TRBD2 on 6 matching bases. V lost 3 bases and J lost 0, with 11 bases in between. The CDR3 contains 16 residues. CDR1 and CDR2 (germline): KGHDR, SFDVKD. The CDR3 loop is CATSDGTGDSYNEQFF. In DNA, the CDR3 is TGTGCCACCAGTGATGGGACGGGAGACTCCTACAATGAGCAGTTCTTC.

The chain employs TRBV28 and TRBJ2-7; TRBD2 matches at 13 bases. V trimming: 5 bases; J trimming: 6 bases; junction bases outside the gene matches: 7. This CDR3 has 15 residues. In germline, CDR1 is MDHEN, CDR2 SYDVKM. The CDR3 nucleotides read TGTGCCAGCAGTCTACTAGCGGGGGGGCCGATCGAGCAGTACTTC. As protein: CASSLLAGGPIEQYF.

This clone came up once. The CDR3 DNA reads TGTGCCAGCAGTTTAAACAGGGGGCAGAAAAATGAGCAGTTCTTC. The encoded protein is CASSLNRGQKNEQFF. The chain links TRBV28 to TRBJ2-1, with 9 bases aligning to TRBD1. Germline CDR1 MDHEN, CDR2 SYDVKM. CDR3 length: 15 amino acids. Losses at the gene ends were 2 bases for V and 7 bases for J; bases not matched to a gene: 6.

The V call is TRBV6-5, the J call TRBJ1-2; D unresolved. Per the germline V gene, CDR1 is MNHEY and CDR2 is SVGAGI. The V and J ends lost 7 bases and 6 bases respectively, with 15 bases between them. This CDR3 has 13 residues. CDR3 residues: CASTTRQEHGYTF. Written as DNA, the CDR3 is TGTGCCAGCACCACCAGGCAGGAACATGGCTACACCTTC.

In this sample, this clone turned up once. The chain joins TRBV27 to TRBJ1-6; D is uncertain. There are 12 residues in the CDR3. Germline assignment: CDR1 MNHEY and CDR2 SMNVEV (reference sequence). V was shortened by 5 bases and J by 8 bases, with 7 bases between the two germline ends. The CDR3 region is CASSPPYSPLHF. The DNA of the CDR3 is TGTGCCAGCAGTCCCCCTTATTCACCCCTCCACTTT.

The chain recombines TRBV19 with TRBJ1-6, with D maybe TRBD1 (6 bases). The CDR3 runs 14 residues. V was clipped by 4 bases and J by 6 bases, with 10 bases between them. The germline gives CDR1 LNHDA, CDR2 SQIVND (reference sequence). The chain's CDR3 is CASSRQVLNSPLHF. The DNA of the CDR3 is TGTGCCAGTAGTAGACAGGTTCTTAATTCACCCCTCCACTTT.

The chain has TRBV27 and TRBJ1-6; 9 bases map to TRBD1. V trimming: 2 bases; J trimming: 4 bases; junction bases outside the gene matches: 6. The germline CDR1 and CDR2 sequences are MNHEY and SMNVEV (reference sequence). The CDR3 sequence is 17 residues long. The CDR3 DNA reads as TGTGCCAGCAGTTTAACACAGGGGGCAGTGTATAATTCACCCCTCCACTTT. Its translation is CASSLTQGAVYNSPLHF.

This chain connects TRBV6-5 to TRBJ1-6, with D hard to call. The CDR3 extends over 14 amino acids. Germline CDR1 and CDR2: MNHEY and SVGAGI. The ends were cut back, 9 bases at V and 9 bases at J, with 18 bases in the middle. This CDR3 reads CASRLGVDASPLHF. CDR3 nucleotide sequence: TGTGCCAGTAGACTGGGAGTTGACGCTTCACCCCTCCACTTT.

The chain uses TRBV9 and TRBJ1-2, with TRBD1 identical over 10 bases. The CDR3 is 13 residues long. The germline CDR1 and CDR2 sequences are SGDLS and YYNGEE. Trimming took 3 bases from V and 8 from J; bases not matched to a gene: 4. The CDR3 DNA follows: TGTGCCAGCAGCGGACAGGGGGCGAGGGGCTACACCTTC. Its translation is CASSGQGARGYTF. The full variable domain, rest sourced from reference TRBV9 and TRBJ1-2, is DSGVTQTPKHLITATGQRVTLRCSPRSGDLSVYWYQQSLDQGLQFLIQYYNGEERAKGNILERFSAQQFPDLHSELNLSSLELGDSALYFCASSGQGARGYTFGSGTRLTVV.

The rearrangement uses TRBV2 and TRBJ2-3; TRBD2 matches 9 bases. The germline gives CDR1 SNHLY, CDR2 FYNNEI. The CDR3 covers 13 residues. Trimming took 11 bases from V and 7 from J; bases not matched to a gene: 10. The CDR3 DNA follows: TGTGCCGGAAATAGCGGGGGACTAAATACGCAGTATTTT. The encoded protein is CAGNSGGLNTQYF. Combining the CDR3 with reference TRBV2 and TRBJ2-3 gives the whole variable domain EPEVTQTPSHQVTQMGQEVILRCVPISNHLYFYWYRQILGQKVEFLVSFYNNEISEKSEIFDDQFSVERPDGSNFTLKIRSTKLEDSAMYFCAGNSGGLNTQYFGPGTRLTVL.

The rearrangement uses TRBV2 and TRBJ2-1; 15 bases match TRBD2. With V trimmed by 8 bases and J by 0 bases, 8 bases remained unmatched. CDR1 and CDR2 (germline): SNHLY, FYNNEI. The CDR3 length is 18 residues. In DNA, the CDR3 is TGTGCCAGCGGGGGAGGACTAGCGGGAGGGTACTCCTACAATGAGCAGTTCTTC. This translates into CASGGGLAGGYSYNEQFF. The full variable domain, its missing parts supplied by reference TRBV2 and TRBJ2-1, is EPEVTQTPSHQVTQMGQEVILRCVPISNHLYFYWYRQILGQKVEFLVSFYNNEISEKSEIFDDQFSVERPDGSNFTLKIRSTKLEDSAMYFCASGGGLAGGYSYNEQFFGPGTRLTVL.

The J gene is TRBJ1-2, the V gene TRBV5-4, with D uncertain. Trimming cost V 0 bases and J 8 bases, with 8 bases left between them. CDR1 is SGHNT, CDR2 YYREEE, per germline (reference sequence). This CDR3 comprises 12 residues. CDR3 coding DNA: TGTGCCAGCAGCTTGGGAGCCTCCGGCTACACCTTC. The encoded protein is CASSLGASGYTF.

The chain uses TRBV27 and TRBJ1-5, with a tentative D call TRBD1 (6 bases). Trimming removed 6 bases from V and 0 bases from J, with 21 bases in between. Germline loops: CDR1 MNHEY, CDR2 SMNVEV (reference sequence). The CDR3 is 18 residues long. In DNA form, the CDR3 reads TGTGCCAGCAGGTTCGGTACGGGGGGCGGGGGTAGCAATCAGCCCCAGCATTTT. Its translation: CASRFGTGGGGSNQPQHF.

This rearrangement joins TRBV7-3 to TRBJ1-2; D remains unclear. The V and J ends lost 5 bases and 4 bases respectively, with 11 bases between them. The CDR3 covers 13 residues. CDR1 is SGHTA and CDR2 is FQGTGA in the germline V gene. CDR3 in DNA: TGTGCCAGCAGCCCAGGCCCGAGCTATGGCTACACCTTC. Its translation: CASSPGPSYGYTF.

V is TRBV20-1 and J is TRBJ1-2; 10 bases are shared with TRBD1. CDR1 and CDR2 from the germline V gene are DFQATT and SNEGSKA (reference sequence). V gave up 3 bases and J gave up 3 bases; unmatched junction bases: 13. This CDR3 region has 17 residues. CDR3 in amino acids: CSASSAGQGVSYYGYTF. The CDR3 bases are TGCAGTGCTAGTTCCGCCGGACAGGGGGTGTCCTACTATGGCTACACCTTC.

This rearrangement joins TRBV18 to TRBJ1-3, with D tentatively TRBD1 (6 bases). The germline CDR1 and CDR2 sequences are KGHSH and LQKENI. The CDR3 has 17 residues. Trimming pared 4 bases from V and 0 bases from J, leaving 16 bases between. This chain's CDR3 is CASSLEGTSVSGNTIYF. CDR3 coding DNA: TGTGCCAGCTCACTAGAAGGGACATCAGTCTCTGGAAACACCATATATTTT.